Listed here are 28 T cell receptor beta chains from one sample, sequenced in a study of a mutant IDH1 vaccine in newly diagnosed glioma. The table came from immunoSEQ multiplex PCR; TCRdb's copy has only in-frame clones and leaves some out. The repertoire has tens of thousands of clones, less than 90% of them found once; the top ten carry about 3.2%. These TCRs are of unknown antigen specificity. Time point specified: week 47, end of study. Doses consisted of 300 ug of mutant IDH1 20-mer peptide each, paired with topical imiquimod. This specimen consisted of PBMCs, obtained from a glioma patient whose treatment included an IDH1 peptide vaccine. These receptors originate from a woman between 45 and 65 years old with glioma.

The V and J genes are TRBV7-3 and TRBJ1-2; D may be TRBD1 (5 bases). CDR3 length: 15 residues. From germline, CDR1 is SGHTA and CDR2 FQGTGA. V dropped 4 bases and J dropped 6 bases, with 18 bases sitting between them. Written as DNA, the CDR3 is TGTGCCAGCAGCTCCGGACACCTAGGTAGAGATGGCTACACCTTC. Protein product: CASSSGHLGRDGYTF.

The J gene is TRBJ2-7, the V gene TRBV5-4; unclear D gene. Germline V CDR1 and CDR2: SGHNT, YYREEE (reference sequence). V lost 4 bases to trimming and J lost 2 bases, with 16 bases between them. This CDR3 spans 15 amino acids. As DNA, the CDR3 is TGTGCCAGCAGCCCGGGCCAGAGAGATCCCTACGAGCAGTACTTC. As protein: CASSPGQRDPYEQYF.

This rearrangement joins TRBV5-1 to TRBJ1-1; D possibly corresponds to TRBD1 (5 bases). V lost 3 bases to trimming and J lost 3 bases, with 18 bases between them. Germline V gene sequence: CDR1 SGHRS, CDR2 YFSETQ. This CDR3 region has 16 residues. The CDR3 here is CASSSDLGKGYTEAFF. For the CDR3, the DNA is TGCGCCAGCAGCTCGGACCTAGGCAAGGGGTACACTGAAGCTTTCTTT.

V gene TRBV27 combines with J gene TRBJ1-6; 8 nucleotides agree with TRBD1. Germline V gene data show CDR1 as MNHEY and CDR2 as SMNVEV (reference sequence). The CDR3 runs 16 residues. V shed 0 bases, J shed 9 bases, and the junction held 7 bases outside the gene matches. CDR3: CASSLSSTGGGSPLHF. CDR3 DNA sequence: TGTGCCAGCAGTTTATCATCAACAGGGGGAGGTTCACCCCTCCACTTT.

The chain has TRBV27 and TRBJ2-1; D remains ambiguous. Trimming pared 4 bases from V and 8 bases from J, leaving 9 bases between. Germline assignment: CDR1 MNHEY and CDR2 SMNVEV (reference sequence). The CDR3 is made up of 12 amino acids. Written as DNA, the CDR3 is TGTGCCAGCAGTTCCTCGGTGTATGAGCAGTTCTTC. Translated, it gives CASSSSVYEQFF.

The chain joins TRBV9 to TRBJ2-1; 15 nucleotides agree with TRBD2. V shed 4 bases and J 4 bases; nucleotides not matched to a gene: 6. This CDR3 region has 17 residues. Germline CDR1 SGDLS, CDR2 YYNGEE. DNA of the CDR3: TGTGCCAGCAGCCCGGGACTAGCGGGGGGCGGGTACAATGAGCAGTTCTTC. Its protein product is CASSPGLAGGGYNEQFF.

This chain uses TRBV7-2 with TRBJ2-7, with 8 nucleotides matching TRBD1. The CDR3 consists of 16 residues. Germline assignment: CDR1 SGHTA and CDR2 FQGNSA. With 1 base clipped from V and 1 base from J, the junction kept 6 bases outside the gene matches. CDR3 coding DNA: TGTGCCAGCAGCTTAGGCCGACAGGGGCGTTCCTACGAGCAGTACTTC. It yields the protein CASSLGRQGRSYEQYF. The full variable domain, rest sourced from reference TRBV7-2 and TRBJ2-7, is GAGVSQSPSNKVTEKGKDVELRCDPISGHTALYWYRQSLGQGLEFLIYFQGNSAPDKSGLPSDRFSAERTGGSVSTLTIQRTQQEDSAVYLCASSLGRQGRSYEQYFGPGTRLTVT.

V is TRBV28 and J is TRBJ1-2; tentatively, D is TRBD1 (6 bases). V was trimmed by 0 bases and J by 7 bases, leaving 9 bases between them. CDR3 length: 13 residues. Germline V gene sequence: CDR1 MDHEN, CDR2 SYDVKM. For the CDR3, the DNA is TGTGCCAGCAGTTTATGGGACAGTCTTGGCTACACCTTC. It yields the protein CASSLWDSLGYTF.

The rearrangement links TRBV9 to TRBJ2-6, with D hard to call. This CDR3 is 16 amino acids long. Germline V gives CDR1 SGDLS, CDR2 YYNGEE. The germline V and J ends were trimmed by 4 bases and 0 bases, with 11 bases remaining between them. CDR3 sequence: CASSRLGLSGANVLTF. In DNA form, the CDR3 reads TGTGCCAGCAGCAGGCTCGGGCTCTCTGGGGCCAACGTCCTGACTTTC.

The CDR3 spells CASGSTHTQYF. The DNA for the CDR3 is TGTGCCAGCGGGTCGACCCATACGCAGTATTTT. The rearrangement joins TRBV2 to TRBJ2-3; D unresolved. In germline, CDR1 is SNHLY, CDR2 FYNNEI. This CDR3 is built from 11 residues. V lost 8 bases and J lost 7, with 10 bases in between.

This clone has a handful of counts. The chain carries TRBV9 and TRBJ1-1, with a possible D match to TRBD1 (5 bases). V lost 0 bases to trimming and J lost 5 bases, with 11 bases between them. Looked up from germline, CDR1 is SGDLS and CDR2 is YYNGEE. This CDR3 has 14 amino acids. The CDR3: CASSVEGVGTEAFF. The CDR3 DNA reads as TGTGCCAGCAGCGTAGAAGGGGTAGGGACTGAAGCTTTCTTT.

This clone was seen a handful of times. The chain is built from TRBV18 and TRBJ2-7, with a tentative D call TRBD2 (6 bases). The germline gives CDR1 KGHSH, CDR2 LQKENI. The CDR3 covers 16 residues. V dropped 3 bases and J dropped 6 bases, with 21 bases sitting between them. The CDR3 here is CASSPGTDGGRAEQYF. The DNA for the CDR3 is TGTGCCAGCTCACCGGGGACGGACGGGGGTAGGGCCGAGCAGTACTTC.

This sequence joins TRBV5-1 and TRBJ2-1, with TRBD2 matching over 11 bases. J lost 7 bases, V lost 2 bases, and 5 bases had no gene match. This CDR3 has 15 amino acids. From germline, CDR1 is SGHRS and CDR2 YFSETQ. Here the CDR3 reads CASSFSGGAVNEQFF. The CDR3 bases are TGCGCCAGCAGCTTTAGCGGGGGGGCGGTAAATGAGCAGTTCTTC.

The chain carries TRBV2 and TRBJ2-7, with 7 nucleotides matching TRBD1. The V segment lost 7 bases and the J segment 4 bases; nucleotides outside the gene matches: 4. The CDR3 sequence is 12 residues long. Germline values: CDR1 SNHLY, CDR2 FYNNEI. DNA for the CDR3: TGTGCCAGCAAGGGCAGGGGGTACGAGCAGTACTTC. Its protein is CASKGRGYEQYF.

The CDR3, as DNA: TGCGCCAGCAGCTTGGTAGGACAGAAAAGCACAGATACGCAGTATTTT. This translates into CASSLVGQKSTDTQYF. The chain joins TRBV5-1 to TRBJ2-3; D is perhaps TRBD1 (6 bases). Germline CDR1 reads SGHRS; CDR2 reads YFSETQ. Trimming stripped 0 bases from V and 0 bases from J, with 11 bases between. The CDR3 has 16 amino acids. Variable domain in full (rest from reference TRBV5-1 and TRBJ2-3): KAGVTQTPRYLIKTRGQQVTLSCSPISGHRSVSWYQQTPGQGLQFLFEYFSETQRNKGNFPGRFSGRQFSNSRSEMNVSTLELGDSALYLCASSLVGQKSTDTQYFGPGTRLTVL.

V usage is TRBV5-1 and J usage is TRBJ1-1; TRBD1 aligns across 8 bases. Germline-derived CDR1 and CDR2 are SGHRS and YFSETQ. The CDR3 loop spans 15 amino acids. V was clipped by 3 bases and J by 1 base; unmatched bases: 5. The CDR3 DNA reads TGCGCCAGCAGCTCAGAGACAGGGGCGAACACTGAAGCTTTCTTT. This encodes CASSSETGANTEAFF.

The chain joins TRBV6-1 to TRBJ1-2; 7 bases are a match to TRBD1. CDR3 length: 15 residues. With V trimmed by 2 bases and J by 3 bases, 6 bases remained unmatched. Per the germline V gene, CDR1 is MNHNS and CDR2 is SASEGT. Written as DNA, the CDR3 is TGTGCCAGCAGTGAAATGGGTGACAGGGACTATGGCTACACCTTC. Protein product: CASSEMGDRDYGYTF.

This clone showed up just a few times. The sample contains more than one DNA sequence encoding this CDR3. The CDR3 bases are TGTGCCAGCAGTTACTCGGGGGGCACCACTGAAGCTTTCTTT. It yields the protein CASSYSGGTTEAFF. This chain uses TRBV6-5 with TRBJ1-1, with a tentative D call TRBD1 (6 bases). Germline assignment: CDR1 MNHEY and CDR2 SVGAGI. V shed 0 bases and J shed 4 bases, with 9 bases lying between them. The CDR3 sequence is 14 residues long.

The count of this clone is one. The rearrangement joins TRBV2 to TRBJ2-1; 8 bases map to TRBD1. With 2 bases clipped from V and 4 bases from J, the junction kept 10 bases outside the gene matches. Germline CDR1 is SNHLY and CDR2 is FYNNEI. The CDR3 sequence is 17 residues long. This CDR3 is CASSELGGTGVYNEQFF. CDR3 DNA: TGTGCCAGCAGTGAATTGGGCGGGACAGGAGTTTACAATGAGCAGTTCTTC.

The CDR3 DNA sequence: TGTGCCAGCAGCCTAGGACGATATGAAGAGACCCAGTACTTC. Protein product: CASSLGRYEETQYF. V is TRBV5-4 and J is TRBJ2-5; no clear D. CDR3 length: 14 amino acids. Germline V gene data show CDR1 as SGHNT and CDR2 as YYREEE (reference sequence). Trimming took off 4 bases at V and 3 bases at J, with 13 bases between the two ends. The full variable domain, rest sourced from reference TRBV5-4 and TRBJ2-5, is ETGVTQSPTHLIKTRGQQVTLRCSSQSGHNTVSWYQQALGQGPQFIFQYYREEENGRGNFPPRFSGLQFPNYSSELNVNALELDDSALYLCASSLGRYEETQYFGPGTRLLVL.

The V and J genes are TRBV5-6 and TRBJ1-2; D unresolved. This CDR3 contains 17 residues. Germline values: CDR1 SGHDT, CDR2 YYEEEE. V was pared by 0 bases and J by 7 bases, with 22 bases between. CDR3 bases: TGTGCCAGCAGCTTGGGTCCACCGGCAGTCCGGTTTATTGGCTACACCTTC. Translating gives CASSLGPPAVRFIGYTF.

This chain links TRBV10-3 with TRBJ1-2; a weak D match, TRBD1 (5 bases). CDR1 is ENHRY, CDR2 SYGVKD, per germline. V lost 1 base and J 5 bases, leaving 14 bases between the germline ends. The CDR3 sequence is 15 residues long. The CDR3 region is CAISEWTGTDYGYTF. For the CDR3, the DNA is TGTGCCATCAGTGAGTGGACCGGGACGGATTATGGCTACACCTTC.

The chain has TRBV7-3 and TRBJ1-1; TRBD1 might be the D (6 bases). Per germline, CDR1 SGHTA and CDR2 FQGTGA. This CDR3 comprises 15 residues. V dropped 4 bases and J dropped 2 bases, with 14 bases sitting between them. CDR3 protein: CASSSKGGGNTEAFF. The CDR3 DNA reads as TGTGCCAGCAGCTCAAAAGGGGGGGGAAACACTGAAGCTTTCTTT.

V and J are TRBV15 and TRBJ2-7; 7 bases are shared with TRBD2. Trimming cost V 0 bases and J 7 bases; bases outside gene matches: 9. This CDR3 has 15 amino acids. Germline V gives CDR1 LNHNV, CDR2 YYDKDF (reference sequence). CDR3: CATSRERAGKGEQYF. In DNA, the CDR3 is TGTGCCACCAGCAGAGAACGAGCGGGGAAAGGGGAGCAGTACTTC.

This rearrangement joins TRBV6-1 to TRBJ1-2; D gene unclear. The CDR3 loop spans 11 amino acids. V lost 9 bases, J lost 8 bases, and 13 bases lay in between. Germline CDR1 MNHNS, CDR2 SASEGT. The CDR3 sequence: CASSFRGGYTF. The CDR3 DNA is TGTGCCAGTAGCTTTAGAGGCGGCTACACCTTC.

This CDR3 is CASGLVWQGTGYSNQPQHF. The CDR3 DNA sequence: TGTGCTAGTGGTTTGGTATGGCAGGGGACGGGATATAGCAATCAGCCCCAGCATTTT. The rearrangement joins TRBV12-5 to TRBJ1-5; a possible D gene is TRBD1 (6 bases). V was pared by 0 bases and J by 0 bases, with 18 bases between. Germline CDR1 and CDR2: LGHNT and FRNRAP. This CDR3 has 19 residues.

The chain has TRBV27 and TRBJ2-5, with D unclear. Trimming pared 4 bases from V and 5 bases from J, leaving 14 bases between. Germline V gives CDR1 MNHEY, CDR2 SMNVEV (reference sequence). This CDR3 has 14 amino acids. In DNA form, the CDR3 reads TGTGCCAGCAGTTGGAACCCCTCTGGGGAGACCCAGTACTTC. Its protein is CASSWNPSGETQYF.

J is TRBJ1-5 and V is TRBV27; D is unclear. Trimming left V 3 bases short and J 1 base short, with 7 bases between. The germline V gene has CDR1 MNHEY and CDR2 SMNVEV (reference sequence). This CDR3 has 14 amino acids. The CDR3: CASSFGPSNQPQHF. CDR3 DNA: TGTGCCAGCAGTTTCGGGCCGAGCAATCAGCCCCAGCATTTT.